These T cell receptor beta chains were read from a single sample in a study of T cell responses to AZD1222 COVID-19 vaccine. Here immunoSEQ multiplex PCR was the method, and the copy in TCRdb shows in-frame clones only, minus some. Here the sample spans about 120,000 clones, just under 95% being singletons. Sequencing used peripheral blood, obtained 28 days after the second AZD1222 dose. Receptors were obtained from an adult who received the AZD1222 COVID-19 vaccine. Each CDR3 is given with its conserved first and last residue. D genes are given only for firm matches. Size is omitted from some rows. Given values are once, few, many or a class for expanded clones.

V gene	D gene	J gene	clone size	CDR3 protein	CDR3 DNA
TRBV28	TRBD1	TRBJ2-5	NA	CASNRLRTGGRETQYF	TGTGCCAGCAATAGGTTAAGGACAGGGGGTAGAGAGACCCAGTACTTC
TRBV7-2	NA	TRBJ1-1	NA	CASSIQGENTEAFF	TGTGCCAGCAGCATACAGGGCGAGAACACTGAAGCTTTCTTT
TRBV2	NA	TRBJ2-5	NA	CASSESSTGQETQYF	TGTGCCAGCAGTGAATCGTCGACGGGCCAAGAGACCCAGTACTTC
TRBV4-3	NA	TRBJ2-3	NA	CASSQDQLADTQYF	TGCGCCAGCAGCCAAGATCAACTAGCAGATACGCAGTATTTT
TRBV29-1	NA	TRBJ1-2	once	CSVVGVYGYTF	TGCAGCGTTGTGGGAGTCTATGGCTACACCTTC
TRBV12-3/TRBV12-4	NA	TRBJ2-3	NA	CASSSSTDTQYF	TGTGCCAGCAGTTCAAGCACAGATACGCAGTATTTT
TRBV10-1	NA	TRBJ1-1	NA	CASGPSDGPEAFF	TGCGCCAGCGGCCCAAGTGATGGGCCTGAAGCTTTCTTT
TRBV18	TRBD1	TRBJ1-6	few	CASSPGQGARSPLHF	TGTGCCAGCTCACCTGGACAGGGGGCTCGTTCACCCCTCCACTTT
TRBV10-3	NA	TRBJ1-3	NA	CAISESSGSGSTIYF	TGTGCCATCAGTGAGTCGTCGGGATCCGGTAGCACCATATATTTT
TRBV9	NA	TRBJ2-7	NA	CASSVGGGNSYEQYF	TGTGCCAGCAGCGTAGGAGGGGGTAACTCCTACGAGCAGTACTTC
TRBV30	NA	TRBJ1-3	NA	CAWRWAYSGNTIYF	TGTGCCTGGAGGTGGGCATACTCTGGAAACACCATATATTTT
TRBV2	TRBD1	TRBJ1-1	few	CASRSGTGVEAFF	TGTGCCAGCAGATCCGGGACAGGGGTCGAAGCTTTCTTT
TRBV6-2/TRBV6-3	NA	TRBJ2-3	NA	CASSYGGAHTDTQYF	TGTGCCAGCAGTTACGGGGGCGCACACACAGATACGCAGTATTTT
TRBV20-1	TRBD2	TRBJ2-1	NA	CSASTAGESSYNEQFF	TGCAGTGCTAGTACGGCGGGAGAAAGCTCCTACAATGAGCAGTTCTTC
TRBV5-8	NA	TRBJ1-1	NA	CASSRNRATEAFF	TGTGCCAGCAGCCGCAACAGGGCTACTGAAGCTTTCTTT
TRBV2	NA	TRBJ1-1	once	CASISENQNTEAFF	TGTGCCAGCATTAGTGAGAACCAGAACACTGAAGCTTTCTTT
TRBV19	TRBD1	TRBJ1-2	NA	CASSIGTRQGDGYTF	TGTGCCAGTAGTATAGGTACGCGACAGGGCGATGGCTACACCTTC
TRBV7-7	NA	TRBJ2-5	NA	CASSSGPPPGETQYF	TGTGCTAGCAGCTCGGGACCCCCCCCGGGGGAGACCCAGTACTTC
TRBV7-7	NA	TRBJ1-1	NA	CASSFMPNTEAFF	TGTGCTAGCAGCTTTATGCCGAACACTGAAGCTTTCTTT
TRBV12-3/TRBV12-4	TRBD1	TRBJ2-5	once	CASSYDRGQTQYF	TGTGCCAGCAGTTACGACAGGGGGCAGACCCAGTACTTC
TRBV19	NA	TRBJ1-1	few	CASSIGWGEAFF	TGTGCCAGTAGTATAGGTTGGGGTGAAGCTTTCTTT
TRBV4-3	NA	TRBJ1-2	NA	CASSQGGVYGYTF	TGCGCCAGCAGCCAAGGGGGGGTATATGGCTACACCTTC
TRBV23-1	NA	TRBJ2-7	NA	CASSPRTVNIGHEQYF	TGCGCCAGCAGTCCCAGGACAGTGAATATTGGGCACGAGCAGTACTTC
TRBV5-1	NA	TRBJ2-7	NA	CASSLDRYEQYF	TGCGCCAGCAGCTTGGACAGGTACGAGCAGTACTTC
TRBV7-2	NA	TRBJ2-7	NA	CASSLGGIIPYEQYF	TGTGCCAGCAGCCTCGGGGGAATTATCCCCTACGAGCAGTACTTC
TRBV6-2/TRBV6-3	NA	TRBJ1-1	NA	CASSYLGDNFMGAFF	TGTGCCAGCAGTTACCTGGGGGACAACTTTATGGGAGCTTTCTTT
TRBV11-2	NA	TRBJ1-5	once	CASSLATGNNQPQHF	TGTGCCAGCAGCTTAGCCACAGGGAACAATCAGCCCCAGCATTTT
TRBV7-2	NA	TRBJ2-7	NA	CASSSSGLTYEQYF	TGTGCCAGCAGCTCATCTGGATTAACCTACGAGCAGTACTTC
TRBV5-4	NA	TRBJ2-3	NA	CASSLSVGGRTDTQYF	TGTGCCAGCAGCTTGTCGGTGGGGGGCCGTACAGATACGCAGTATTTT
TRBV24-1	NA	TRBJ2-7	NA	CATSEAWGTGGKKGLADEQYF	TGTGCCACCAGTGAAGCCTGGGGGACAGGGGGCAAAAAGGGACTAGCGGACGAGCAGTACTTC
TRBV7-9	NA	TRBJ2-5	once	CASSLEGGETQYF	TGTGCCAGCAGCCTGGAGGGAGGAGAGACCCAGTACTTC
TRBV7-2	TRBD2	TRBJ2-3	NA	CASSLNQRGSTDTQYF	TGTGCCAGCAGCTTAAACCAGCGGGGTAGCACAGATACGCAGTATTTT
TRBV7-9	NA	TRBJ2-2	few	CASSSRVVGNTGELFF	TGTGCCAGCAGTTCCCGGGTGGTCGGGAACACCGGGGAGCTGTTTTTT
TRBV5-4	TRBD1	TRBJ2-7	NA	CASSPDRRGPYEQYF	TGTGCCAGCAGCCCGGACAGGCGTGGACCTTACGAGCAGTACTTC
TRBV11-3	NA	TRBJ2-7	NA	CASSLGSYSNEQYF	TGTGCCAGCAGCTTAGGGTCCTATTCCAACGAGCAGTACTTC
TRBV28	NA	TRBJ1-2	NA	CASTLGTAYGYTF	TGTGCCAGCACCCTAGGGACTGCCTATGGCTACACCTTC
TRBV19	NA	TRBJ2-1	NA	CASSFTLSSYNEQFF	TGTGCCAGTAGCTTCACTCTGAGCTCCTACAATGAGCAGTTCTTC
TRBV6-5	NA	TRBJ1-2	NA	CASSYSGNYGYTF	TGTGCCAGCAGTTATTCAGGGAACTATGGCTACACCTTC
TRBV7-2	NA	TRBJ1-3	NA	CASSLAQEGFYSGNTIYF	TGTGCCAGCAGCTTAGCGCAAGAGGGATTTTACTCTGGAAACACCATATATTTT
TRBV5-3	NA	TRBJ2-1	NA	CARSLHRFYEQFF	TGTGCCAGAAGCCTTCATAGGTTCTATGAGCAGTTCTTC
TRBV4-1	NA	TRBJ2-7	NA	CASSQGPLSLYEQYF	TGCGCCAGCAGCCAAGGTCCGTTATCTTTATACGAGCAGTACTTC
TRBV6-2/TRBV6-3	NA	TRBJ1-3	NA	CASSRTVGSGNTIYF	TGTGCCAGCAGCCGGACCGTGGGCTCTGGAAACACCATATATTTT
TRBV7-3	TRBD1	TRBJ1-5	NA	CASSSGQGKPQHF	TGTGCCAGCAGCTCGGGACAGGGAAAGCCCCAGCATTTT
TRBV20-1	NA	TRBJ2-7	NA	CIEGGLYEQYF	TGCATAGAGGGGGGGTTATACGAGCAGTACTTC
TRBV18	TRBD1	TRBJ1-1	NA	CASSVSGQGGTEAFF	TGTGCCAGCTCCGTTTCGGGACAGGGCGGCACTGAAGCTTTCTTT
TRBV25-1	TRBD1	TRBJ2-2	once	CASKKTGFISGELFF	TGTGCCAGCAAAAAGACAGGGTTTATCTCCGGGGAGCTGTTTTTT
TRBV7-2	NA	TRBJ1-6	once	CASSSMTGPPNSPLHF	TGTGCCAGCAGCTCCATGACAGGACCTCCTAATTCACCCCTCCACTTT